These T cell receptor beta chains were read from a single sample in a study of blood T cell repertoires in COVID-19. Method: immunoSEQ multiplex PCR; TCRdb's copy keeps in-frame clones and lacks some. The sample lists 380,000 or so clones; more than 70% were seen once. Sequenced sample: peripheral blood. All receptors come from a middle-aged man with acute or convalescent COVID-19. CDR3s include the opening cysteine and the closing phenylalanine or tryptophan. The order of the fields is J gene, V gene, clone size, D gene, CDR3 protein, CDR3 DNA. The D gene is left open where the match is weak. Not all rows give a size; the values are once, few, many and, for expanded clones, a class.

TRBJ2-7 TRBV2 . TRBD1 CAATGTGGLEQYF TGTGCCGCAACCGGGACAGGGGGCCTCGAGCAGTACTTC
TRBJ1-2 TRBV5-6 . . CASSLVPDYGYTF TGTGCCAGCAGCTTGGTGCCGGACTATGGCTACACCTTC
TRBJ2-3 TRBV3-1/TRBV3-2 . TRBD2 CASSRGLAGDTDTQYF TGTGCCAGCAGCCGCGGATTAGCGGGGGACACAGATACGCAGTATTTT
TRBJ2-1 TRBV10-3 . TRBD1 CAISVGQGARNEQFF TGTGCCATCAGTGTGGGACAGGGGGCGAGGAATGAGCAGTTCTTC
TRBJ2-7 TRBV12-5 . TRBD2 CASGLASSGSAYEQYF TGTGCTAGTGGTTTGGCTTCTAGCGGGAGTGCCTACGAGCAGTACTTC
TRBJ2-7 TRBV16 few . CASSQLGGNYEQYF TGTGCCAGCAGCCAATTAGGCGGTAACTACGAGCAGTACTTC
TRBJ1-1 TRBV7-8 . . CASSLGPDAGGTEAFF TGTGCCAGCAGCTTAGGCCCGGACGCCGGGGGAACTGAAGCTTTCTTT
TRBJ1-1 TRBV6-2/TRBV6-3 . . CASSYSRVGSKAFF TGTGCCAGCAGTTACTCGAGGGTCGGAAGTAAAGCTTTCTTT
TRBJ2-3 TRBV7-2 . TRBD2 CASSLAWREWRDTQYF TGTGCCAGCAGCTTAGCCTGGCGGGAGTGGAGAGATACGCAGTATTTT
TRBJ2-1 TRBV19 once TRBD2 CASSVGTRGYNEQFF TGTGCCAGTAGTGTCGGGACTAGGGGTTACAATGAGCAGTTCTTC
TRBJ1-5 TRBV28 . . CASSFPGQFYSNQPQHF TGTGCCAGCAGTTTCCCAGGACAGTTTTATAGCAATCAGCCCCAGCATTTT